The entry below gives a single T cell receptor (beta chain) sequence along with its context. This entry belongs to a study of blood T cell repertoires in COVID-19. Study background: Nucleic acid was either cDNA or gDNA, and it came from T cells, B-cell-depleted T cells, or PBMCs.

Assay: immunoSEQ multiplex PCR; the TCRdb copy retains only in-frame clones and omits some. The sample yields approximately 170,000 clones, approximately 81% seen once. The V gene's germline CDR1 is SGHRS and CDR2 YFSETQ. The length of the CDR3 is 18 residues. J gave up 0 bases and V 0 bases, and 6 bases lay outside the gene matches. Enrolment of Seattle patients took place during active infection, and they were followed longitudinally. The sample taken for sequencing was peripheral blood. The chain is built from TRBV5-1 and TRBJ2-6, with 7 positions matching TRBD1. This TCR was recovered from a woman aged 70-85 years with COVID-19, enrolled during active disease. CDR3 nucleotides: TGCGCCAGCAGCTTGGGACAGGGTAGATCCTCTGGGGCCAACGTCCTGACTTTC. Translation gives CASSLGQGRSSGANVLTF.